This T cell receptor beta chain appears in the sequencing data of a study of cytomegalovirus exposure and HLA in healthy donors. Study results and caveats: Earlier findings revealed that most TCR beta V segments proved productive either about 87% or about 30% of the time.

Researchers ran the PCR with 60 Vbeta and 13 Jbeta primers. Here immunoSEQ multiplex PCR was the method, and the copy in TCRdb shows in-frame clones only, minus some. Of more than 150,000 clones in the sample, around 80% were seen once. Regarding this clone: Antigen: not known.

The V and J ends lost 2 bases and 5 bases respectively, with 14 bases between them. The CDR3 is made up of 14 amino acids. From germline, CDR1 is SGHNT and CDR2 YYREEE (reference sequence). The rearrangement uses TRBV5-4 and TRBJ2-7; TRBD2 might be the D (5 bases). This sequence originates from a girl aged 10 to 17 in good health and CMV-seropositive. The sample was PBMCs. The CDR3 DNA is TGTGCCAGCAGCTTCCCTGGGAGTTCCAACGAGCAGTACTTC. Its protein is CASSFPGSSNEQYF.